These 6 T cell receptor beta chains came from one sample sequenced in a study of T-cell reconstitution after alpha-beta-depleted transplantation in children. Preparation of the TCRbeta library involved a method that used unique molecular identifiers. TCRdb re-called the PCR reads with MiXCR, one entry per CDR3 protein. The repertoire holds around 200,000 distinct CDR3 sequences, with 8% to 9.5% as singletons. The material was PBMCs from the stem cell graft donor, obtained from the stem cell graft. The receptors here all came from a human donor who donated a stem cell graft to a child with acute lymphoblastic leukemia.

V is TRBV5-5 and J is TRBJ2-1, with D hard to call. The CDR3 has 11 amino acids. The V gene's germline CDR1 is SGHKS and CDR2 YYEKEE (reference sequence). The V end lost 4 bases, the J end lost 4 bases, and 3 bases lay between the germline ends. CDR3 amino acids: CASSVYNEQFF. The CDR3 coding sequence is TGTGCCAGCAGCGTATACAATGAGCAGTTCTTC. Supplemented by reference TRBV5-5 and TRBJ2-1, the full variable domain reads DAGVTQSPTHLIKTRGQQVTLRCSPISGHKSVSWYQQVLGQGPQFIFQYYEKEERGRGNFPDRFSARQFPNYSSELNVNALLLGDSALYLCASSVYNEQFFGPGTRLTVL.

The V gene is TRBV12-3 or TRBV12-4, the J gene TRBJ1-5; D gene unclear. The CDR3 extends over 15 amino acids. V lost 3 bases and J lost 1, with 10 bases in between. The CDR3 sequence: CASSFQASSNQPQHF. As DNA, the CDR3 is TGTGCCAGCAGTTTCCAGGCTTCGAGCAATCAGCCCCAGCATTTT.

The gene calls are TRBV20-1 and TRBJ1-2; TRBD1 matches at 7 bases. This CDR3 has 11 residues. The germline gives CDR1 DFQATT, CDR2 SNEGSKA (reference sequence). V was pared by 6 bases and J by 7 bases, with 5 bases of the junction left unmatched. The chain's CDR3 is CSAETGTGYTF. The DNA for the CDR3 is TGCAGTGCCGAGACAGGGACTGGCTACACCTTC.

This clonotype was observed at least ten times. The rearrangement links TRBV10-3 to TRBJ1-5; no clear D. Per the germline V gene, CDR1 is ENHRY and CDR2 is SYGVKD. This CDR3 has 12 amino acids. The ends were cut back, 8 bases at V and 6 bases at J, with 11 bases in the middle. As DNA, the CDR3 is TGTGCCATCGGGAATCGAGGTCAGCCCCAGCATTTT. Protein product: CAIGNRGQPQHF.

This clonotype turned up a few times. For the CDR3, the DNA is TGTGCCAGCAGCTCTGGGTGGGATGGCTACACCTTC. Translated: CASSSGWDGYTF. The genes are TRBV11-2 and TRBJ1-2; no clear D. Per germline, CDR1 SGHAT and CDR2 FQNNGV. This CDR3 has 12 amino acids. The ends were cut back, 4 bases at V and 6 bases at J, with 9 bases in the middle.

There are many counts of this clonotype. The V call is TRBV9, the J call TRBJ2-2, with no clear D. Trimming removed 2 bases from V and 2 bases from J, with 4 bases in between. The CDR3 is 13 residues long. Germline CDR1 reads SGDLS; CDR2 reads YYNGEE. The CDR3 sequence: CASSVFNTGELFF. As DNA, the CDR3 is TGTGCCAGCAGCGTGTTCAACACCGGGGAGCTGTTTTTT.